A single sample is the source of the 27 T cell receptor beta chains below, sequenced in a study of Ad26.COV2.S vaccination and SARS-CoV-2 variants. Libraries were prepared by immunoSEQ multiplex PCR; TCRdb keeps only in-frame clonotypes and omits some of them. Among a few hundred thousand clones listed, 83% were seen once. Described treatment: some 19 received Ad26.COV2.S at low or high dose, single or two shots; about 5 received placebo; per-sample allocation not given. After the first vaccine or placebo injection, samples were drawn on day 63. The specimen was peripheral blood, collected in a trial of Ad26.COV2.S vaccine versus placebo. Receptors were obtained from a person between 18 and 65 years old who received the Ad26.COV2.S COVID-19 vaccine or a placebo.

V usage is TRBV5-4 and J usage is TRBJ1-2, with D possibly matching TRBD1 (6 bases). V gave up 3 bases and J gave up 6 bases, with 18 bases separating them. The CDR3 has 15 residues. Germline lookup yields CDR1 SGHNT and CDR2 YYREEE (reference sequence). The DNA of the CDR3 is TGTGCCAGCAGCTGGGTTGGAGGGGGGGGCGATGGCTACACCTTC. It specifies CASSWVGGGGDGYTF.

The chain links TRBV7-2 to TRBJ2-7; D is perhaps TRBD2 (5 bases). Germline V gene sequence: CDR1 SGHTA, CDR2 FQGNSA. V dropped 1 base and J dropped 2 bases, with 9 bases sitting between them. This CDR3 has 14 amino acids. The CDR3 reads CASSLGTVPYEQYF. In nucleotides, the CDR3 is TGTGCCAGCAGCTTAGGGACTGTACCCTACGAGCAGTACTTC.

The chain has TRBV6-6 and TRBJ1-6; D gene uncertain. This CDR3 spans 15 amino acids. V lost 0 bases and J lost 6, with 9 bases in between. Germline lookup yields CDR1 MNHNY and CDR2 SVGAGI (reference sequence). CDR3 amino acids: CASSYSGSPNSPLHF. Written as DNA, the CDR3 is TGTGCCAGCAGTTACTCGGGCAGCCCTAATTCACCCCTCCACTTT.

The rearrangement uses TRBV6-6 and TRBJ2-1; D call uncertain. Germline CDR1 and CDR2: MNHNY and SVGAGI (reference sequence). V shed 6 bases and J shed 10 bases, with 13 bases lying between them. The CDR3 totals 12 residues. DNA of the CDR3: TGTGCCAGCAGACCCCCCAGAGGCGAGCAGTTCTTC. This gives the protein CASRPPRGEQFF.

The rearrangement joins TRBV24-1 to TRBJ2-7; TRBD1 agrees at 9 bases. The CDR3 covers 15 residues. Germline loops: CDR1 KGHDR, CDR2 SFDVKD. J was trimmed by 5 bases and V by 3 bases; bases with no gene match: 7. The CDR3 nucleotides read TGTGCCACCAGTGATCCCGGGACAGGGCGGGACGAGCAGTACTTC. Its translation is CATSDPGTGRDEQYF.

CDR3 DNA: TGTGCCACCAGCACACCACTAGCGGGGAGATACGAGCAGTACTTC. Encoded protein: CATSTPLAGRYEQYF. The chain joins TRBV15 to TRBJ2-7; 10 bases are shared with TRBD2. The germline CDR1 and CDR2 sequences are LNHNV and YYDKDF (reference sequence). V shed 4 bases and J 4 bases; nucleotides not matched to a gene: 7. This CDR3 spans 15 amino acids.

The rearrangement joins TRBV18 to TRBJ2-7; 9 bases align to TRBD2. With V trimmed by 3 bases and J by 4 bases, 7 bases remained unmatched. The CDR3 covers 15 residues. CDR1 KGHSH and CDR2 LQKENI come from the germline V gene. The CDR3 sequence: CASSPSGGLAYEQYF. In DNA form, the CDR3 reads TGTGCCAGCTCACCTAGTGGGGGACTAGCTTACGAGCAGTACTTC.

The rearrangement links TRBV19 to TRBJ1-5; D is ambiguous. V was shortened by 7 bases and J by 7 bases, with 20 bases between the two germline ends. Germline loops: CDR1 LNHDA, CDR2 SQIVND (reference sequence). The CDR3 is 15 amino acids. CDR3 protein: CASTAEGFLGQPQHF. CDR3 sequence (DNA): TGTGCCAGTACCGCCGAAGGCTTCCTGGGACAGCCCCAGCATTTT. The full variable domain, rest sourced from reference TRBV19 and TRBJ1-5, is DGGITQSPKYLFRKEGQNVTLSCEQNLNHDAMYWYRQDPGQGLRLIYYSQIVNDFQKGDIAEGYSVSREKKESFPLTVTSAQKNPTAFYLCASTAEGFLGQPQHFGDGTRLSIL.

This clone was detected only once. The chain joins TRBV10-3 to TRBJ2-3; 12 bases line up with TRBD2. The germline gives CDR1 ENHRY, CDR2 SYGVKD. The CDR3 covers 16 residues. The V gene end was trimmed by 2 bases and the J gene end by 3 bases; junction bases not matched to a gene: 3. The CDR3 sequence: CAISEGLAGITDTQYF. The CDR3 bases are TGTGCCATCAGTGAGGGACTAGCGGGGATTACAGATACGCAGTATTTT.

The rearrangement uses TRBV7-9 and TRBJ2-7; D is unclear. The CDR3 consists of 13 residues. Germline V gene data show CDR1 as SEHNR and CDR2 as FQNEAQ (reference sequence). Trimming left V 2 bases short and J 2 bases short, with 7 bases between. This chain's CDR3 is CASSLLGPYEQYF. As DNA, the CDR3 is TGTGCCAGCAGCTTACTGGGCCCCTACGAGCAGTACTTC.

The chain joins TRBV11-1 to TRBJ2-7; D is perhaps TRBD2 (5 bases). CDR1 and CDR2 (germline): SGHAT, FQDESV (reference sequence). The CDR3 extends over 16 amino acids. The V end lost 4 bases, the J end lost 3 bases, and 19 bases lay between the germline ends. CDR3 sequence: CASSYRGSRGIYEQYF. The CDR3 nucleotides read TGTGCCAGCAGCTATAGAGGGTCCCGTGGAATCTACGAGCAGTACTTC.

V usage is TRBV29-1 and J usage is TRBJ2-5, with 13 bases that match TRBD2. The CDR3 runs to 14 residues. The V segment lost 4 bases and the J segment 5 bases; nucleotides outside the gene matches: 4. Germline V gene lookup returns CDR1 SQVTM and CDR2 ANQGSEA. The CDR3 DNA sequence: TGCAGCGTTGGGACTAGCGGGAGATGGGAGACCCAGTACTTC. It translates to CSVGTSGRWETQYF.

The CDR3 nucleotides read TGTGCCAGCAGCTCCTGGGGGGTCAGGGGCACGGTCGCTGAAGCTTTCTTT. This encodes CASSSWGVRGTVAEAFF. The chain links TRBV11-2 to TRBJ1-1; tentative D call: TRBD1 (6 bases). CDR3 length: 17 residues. Germline V gene data show CDR1 as SGHAT and CDR2 as FQNNGV. Deletions cut 4 bases from V and 6 bases from J, with 24 bases between.

The chain joins TRBV11-3 to TRBJ1-1; the D gene is possibly TRBD1 (5 bases). Germline V lookup: CDR1 SGHNT, CDR2 YENEEA. V lost 1 base and J lost 10, with 10 bases in between. This CDR3 comprises 12 residues. CDR3 sequence (DNA): TGTGCCAGCAGCTTAGTGGGGGTGCCAGCTTTCTTT. It codes for CASSLVGVPAFF.

This clone was counted between two and nine times. The V gene is TRBV27, the J gene TRBJ2-2, with D unresolved. Trimming left V 4 bases short and J 0 bases short, with 9 bases between. From germline, CDR1 is MNHEY and CDR2 SMNVEV (reference sequence). CDR3 length: 15 amino acids. DNA for the CDR3: TGTGCCAGCAGTTACGTGCGATCGAACACCGGGGAGCTGTTTTTT. This translates into CASSYVRSNTGELFF.

This rearrangement joins TRBV19 to TRBJ1-2, with a tentative D call TRBD1 (6 bases). Trimming stripped 6 bases from V and 8 bases from J, with 16 bases between. CDR3 size: 13 residues. In germline, CDR1 is LNHDA, CDR2 SQIVND (reference sequence). In DNA form, the CDR3 reads TGTGCCAGTAGCCCTACCACAGGGAAGGGCTACACCTTC. Its translation is CASSPTTGKGYTF.

The chain links TRBV2 to TRBJ2-1; D call uncertain. The germline V gene has CDR1 SNHLY and CDR2 FYNNEI. Trimming took 6 bases from V and 5 from J, leaving 11 bases between them. This CDR3 comprises 13 residues. CDR3 protein: CASRGPLHNEQFF. CDR3 nucleotides: TGTGCCAGCAGGGGTCCCCTACACAATGAGCAGTTCTTC. Complete variable domain (other parts from reference TRBV2 and TRBJ2-1): EPEVTQTPSHQVTQMGQEVILRCVPISNHLYFYWYRQILGQKVEFLVSFYNNEISEKSEIFDDQFSVERPDGSNFTLKIRSTKLEDSAMYFCASRGPLHNEQFFGPGTRLTVL.

The chain employs TRBV7-9 and TRBJ2-3; 9 bases agree with TRBD2. The CDR3 is 18 amino acids. The junction had 14 bases not matched to a gene; V was cut back by 5 bases and J by 2 bases. Germline values: CDR1 SEHNR, CDR2 FQNEAQ (reference sequence). CDR3 DNA: TGTGCCAGCAGCAGGGGGAGCGGGGGGCAACCTCACACAGATACGCAGTATTTT. This gives the protein CASSRGSGGQPHTDTQYF.

This chain connects TRBV27 to TRBJ2-7; weak D call: TRBD2 (5 bases). V lost 4 bases to trimming and J lost 7 bases, with 14 bases between them. CDR1 and CDR2 (germline): MNHEY, SMNVEV (reference sequence). The CDR3 is made up of 13 amino acids. CDR3 residues: CASSSIETGEQYF. In DNA form, the CDR3 reads TGTGCCAGCAGTTCCATCGAAACGGGGGAGCAGTACTTC.

V and J are TRBV30 and TRBJ1-6; 8 positions agree with TRBD1. Germline CDR1 and CDR2: GTSNPN and SVGIG (reference sequence). V lost 1 base to trimming and J lost 8 bases; unmatched junction nucleotides: 4. The CDR3 loop spans 14 amino acids. CDR3 nucleotide sequence: TGTGCCTGGAGTGGAGGACAGGGATATTCACCCCTCCACTTT. Translating it yields CAWSGGQGYSPLHF.

The table lists this clone with a count of one. The gene calls are TRBV2 and TRBJ1-4, with no clear D. This CDR3 comprises 15 residues. In germline, CDR1 is SNHLY, CDR2 FYNNEI. The V gene lost 2 bases and the J gene lost 5 bases, with 12 bases spanning the gap. The CDR3 DNA is TGTGCCAGCAGTGAAATGTCGACCGAAAATGAAAAACTGTTTTTT. Translating it yields CASSEMSTENEKLFF.

The chain is built from TRBV5-1 and TRBJ2-1, with 7 bases matching TRBD2. The CDR3 has 14 amino acids. J gave up 4 bases and V 5 bases, and 6 bases lay outside the gene matches. Per the germline V gene, CDR1 is SGHRS and CDR2 is YFSETQ. CDR3 nucleotides: TGCGCCAGCAGGGAAACTAGCGATTACAATGAGCAGTTCTTC. Protein: CASRETSDYNEQFF.

V gene TRBV11-2 combines with J gene TRBJ2-3; possibly TRBD2 for D (6 bases). Germline values: CDR1 SGHAT, CDR2 FQNNGV. This CDR3 spans 15 amino acids. Between the trimmed V and J ends, which lost 3 bases and 1 base, there was a span of 11 bases. The CDR3 sequence is CASSFSAGRTDTQYF. The CDR3 DNA reads as TGTGCCAGCAGCTTTTCGGCGGGGCGCACAGATACGCAGTATTTT.

The J gene is TRBJ2-1, the V gene TRBV10-3; 8 bases fit TRBD1. The germline V gene encodes CDR1 ENHRY and CDR2 SYGVKD. With V trimmed by 4 bases and J by 6 bases, 8 bases remained unmatched. The CDR3 extends over 15 amino acids. This chain's CDR3 is CAISGRTGTVNEQFF. The CDR3 nucleotides read TGTGCCATCAGTGGACGGACAGGGACGGTCAATGAGCAGTTCTTC.

This clone has only a few counts. The chain links TRBV2 to TRBJ1-2; possibly TRBD1 for D (5 bases). The germline V gene has CDR1 SNHLY and CDR2 FYNNEI. The CDR3 has 15 amino acids. V was pared by 10 bases and J by 4 bases, with 22 bases between. The DNA for the CDR3 is TGTGCCACCCATGGCGGAGCAGGGTGGGGCTATGGCTACACCTTC. As protein: CATHGGAGWGYGYTF.

The rearrangement uses TRBV3-1 (or the pseudogene TRBV3-2) and TRBJ1-3; 9 nucleotides match TRBD1. Germline values: CDR1 LGHDT, CDR2 YNNKEL (reference sequence). The length of the CDR3 is 18 residues. V lost 3 bases and J lost 4; bases outside the gene matches: 13. The CDR3 coding sequence is TGTGCCAGCAGCCATGGGACAGGGAATGGAATTGAGGGAAACACCATATATTTT. Its translation: CASSHGTGNGIEGNTIYF.

This clone was counted once. The chain carries TRBV3-1 (or the pseudogene TRBV3-2) and TRBJ1-4, with TRBD1 matching over 9 bases. Germline V gene lookup returns CDR1 LGHDT and CDR2 YNNKEL (reference sequence). CDR3 length: 15 residues. After removal of 3 bases from V and 3 bases from J, the junction contained 2 bases not matched to a gene. The CDR3 nucleotides read TGTGCCAGCAGCCAGGGACAGGGATCTAATGAAAAACTGTTTTTT. Protein product: CASSQGQGSNEKLFF.